This T cell receptor beta chain comes out of a study of blood T cell repertoires in COVID-19. Study-wide background: The study drew acute and convalescent COVID-19 samples from the United States, Italy and Spain. PBMCs, B-cell-depleted T cells, or T cells were the source of the cDNA or gDNA that made up the material.

In germline, CDR1 is SGHVS, CDR2 FQNEAQ. The CDR3 extends over 14 amino acids. Trimming stripped 0 bases from V and 5 bases from J, with 11 bases between. Per the authors' pipeline: For nucleated cells, counts were estimated from reference gene primer amplification. The table came from immunoSEQ multiplex PCR; TCRdb's copy has only in-frame clones and leaves some out. V and J calls and clone size come straight from that table; D and trimming were deduced from the DNA. The sample records some 100,000 clones, around 90% being singletons. Sequenced sample: peripheral blood. The clonotype was recovered from a human donor in a cohort sampled during active COVID-19. J is TRBJ2-7 and V is TRBV7-8, with D perhaps matching TRBD2 (5 bases). CDR3 sequence reads: CASSLALFGDEQYF. The CDR3, as DNA: TGTGCCAGCAGCTTAGCGCTGTTCGGGGACGAGCAGTACTTC.